What follows are 6 T cell receptor beta chains derived from one specimen sequenced in a study of T cells after yellow fever vaccination. TCRdb reprocessed the 5' RACE reads via MiXCR and lists one record per CDR3 protein. The profile shows about 580,000 distinct CDR3 sequences, 17% of them singletons. The specimen comprised PBMCs, sampled 5 days after the first yellow fever vaccination. The origin of the receptors is a man between 18 and 29 years old who received the YFV17D yellow fever vaccine.

The V gene is TRBV10-3, the J gene TRBJ2-5; 7 bases are shared with TRBD1. This CDR3 has 14 residues. Germline V lookup: CDR1 ENHRY, CDR2 SYGVKD. Trimming took 2 bases from V and 5 from J; bases not matched to a gene: 5. The CDR3 DNA is TGTGCCATCAGTGAGATACAGGGGATGGAGACCCAGTACTTC. Its protein product is CAISEIQGMETQYF.

V and J are TRBV21-1 and TRBJ2-5. TRBV21-1 is reported as a pseudogene. This CDR3 is 14 amino acids long. The CDR3 coding sequence is TGTGCCAGCAGCAAAATGACTCAGCCGAAGACCCAGTACTTC. Translating it yields CASSKMTQPKTQYF.

The V gene is TRBV29-1, the J gene TRBJ2-5, with 9 bases aligning to TRBD1. This CDR3 has 12 residues. J lost 13 bases, V lost 2 bases, and 8 bases had no gene match. Germline CDR1 reads SQVTM; CDR2 reads ANQGSEA. This chain's CDR3 is CSVEPRDREGYF. The CDR3 DNA follows: TGCAGCGTTGAACCACGGGACAGGGAAGGGTACTTC.

This clonotype was picked up a small number of times. The chain is built from TRBV5-6 and TRBJ2-7; the D is unclear. Trimming left V 2 bases short and J 2 bases short, with 8 bases between. Germline CDR1 and CDR2: SGHDT and YYEEEE. CDR3 size: 13 residues. The CDR3 coding sequence is TGTGCCAGCAGCTTATCTTACCCCTACGAGCAGTACTTC. Protein: CASSLSYPYEQYF.

This clonotype was picked up a small number of times. The chain combines TRBV20-1 with TRBJ2-3; D gene ambiguous. The ends were cut back, 1 base at V and 1 base at J, with 9 bases in the middle. The CDR3 contains 14 residues. Germline CDR1 DFQATT, CDR2 SNEGSKA (reference sequence). The CDR3 sequence: CSARVLGGTDTQYF. DNA of the CDR3: TGCAGTGCTAGAGTGCTTGGGGGCACAGATACGCAGTATTTT.

This clonotype has more than one count but fewer than ten. The chain combines TRBV12-3 or TRBV12-4 with TRBJ2-2; D may correspond to TRBD1 or TRBD2 (7 bases each). Trimming removed 6 bases at V and 2 bases at J, with 16 bases between. The CDR3 contains 16 residues. The chain's CDR3 is CASSYPGGENTGELFF. The CDR3, as DNA: TGTGCCAGCAGCTACCCAGGGGGGGAAAACACCGGGGAGCTGTTTTTT.